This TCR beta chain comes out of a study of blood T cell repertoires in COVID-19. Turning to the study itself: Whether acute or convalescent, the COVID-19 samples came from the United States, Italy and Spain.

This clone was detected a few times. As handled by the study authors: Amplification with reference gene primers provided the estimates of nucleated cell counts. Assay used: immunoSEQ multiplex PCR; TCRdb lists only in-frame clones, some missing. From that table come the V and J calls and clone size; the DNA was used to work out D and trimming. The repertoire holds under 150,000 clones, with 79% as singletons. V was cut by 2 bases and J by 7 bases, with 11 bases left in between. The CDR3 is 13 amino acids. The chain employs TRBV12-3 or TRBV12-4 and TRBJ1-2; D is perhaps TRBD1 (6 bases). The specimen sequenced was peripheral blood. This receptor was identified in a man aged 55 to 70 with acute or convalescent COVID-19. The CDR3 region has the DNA TGTGCCAGCAGTTTACGGGGGGGCAGTGGCTACACCTTC. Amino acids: CASSLRGGSGYTF.